The source of this TCR beta chain is a study of shared clonotypes between healthy human individuals (dated by TCRdb to 2018 to 2020). For the wider study: A couple of women and a few men aged 18 to 49 years were included in the cohort. Per donor, three plates each were used for CD4 naive and CD4 memory, two for CD8 naive, and one for CD8 memory. To estimate repertoire size and how much clonotype sharing occurs between individuals, the study deeply sequenced the blood TCR repertoires of five or six healthy adults. To increase sequencing depth and limit assay-specific biases, TCR repertoire library preparation and sequencing were carried out by different laboratories using diverse techniques. Leukapheresis yielded between about 0.85 and 10 billion PBMCs per donor. Beyond this particular receptor, the publication reports: About 5% of naive CD4, 3.5% of naive CD8, around 2.3% of memory CD4, and over 0.35% of memory CD8 clonotypes were shared across several donors. Larger estimated clonotype richness was generally found for naive subsets than for memory subsets. Because the study included a small number of donors, the genetic and exposure-history diversity represented was limited. Even with the large sequencing depth, rarefaction of the sorted-subset datasets indicated that sequencing was incomplete. Clonotypes shared by all four sorted-subset donors showed higher generation probabilities than non-shared clonotypes. Pairwise subsampling led to the expectation that sequencing depth would affect the degree of clonotype sharing among donors. Only blood was sampled, and tissue TCR repertoires likely differ from those in blood.

CD8 naive samples were CD45RO-negative cells positively selected for CCR7, giving a CD45RA+CCR7+ population that excluded TemRA cells. Donors were healthy HIV-negative adults with no recently reported acute infections or vaccinations. Only Caucasian adults living in Nashville, Tennessee, USA were represented among the donors. Blood was obtained by leukapheresis, after which PBMCs were separated by Ficoll-Histopaque density gradient centrifugation and cryopreserved in liquid nitrogen vapor phase. Purity and quantity of every magnetically sorted T cell population were checked by analytical flow cytometry. From each sorted fraction, genomic DNA was isolated and quantified by UV absorbance on a Nanodrop 2000c. Using the deep immunoSEQ assay, multiplex PCR amplified TCR CDR3 regions from genomic DNA. Extracted genomic DNA from each cell subset was spread evenly across all wells of several immunoSEQ 96-well plates, with each plate serving as a replicate. For sorted subsets, each replicate PCR was loaded with 200 to 250 ng genomic DNA, equivalent to 25,000 to 35,000 T cell genomes. Purified libraries were quantified with a Qubit 3.0 fluorometer, sized on a Bioanalyzer 2100, and re-quantified with the KAPA Library Quantification kit. Every immunoSEQ 96-well plate was sequenced on a dedicated single-read 150-cycle Illumina NextSeq 550 flow cell. The paper's data handling went like this. The immunoSEQ output contained only junctional sequences without quality scores, so filtering could not match that applied to full-length reads. Sequences were annotated with PyIR, a Python wrapper for IgBLAST v1.9, using IMGT germline references to assign V/J genes and CDR3. Reads with weak V/J assignments (E-value above 1e-6), missing CDR3, stop codons, out-of-frame junctions, or ambiguous translated residues were removed. V3J clonotypes were defined as sequences sharing the same inferred V gene, J gene, and CDR3 amino acid sequence. To compute the percentage overlap between repertoires, the number of shared unique clonotypes was divided by the size of the smaller repertoire. RTK rarefaction, the Chao1 estimator, and Recon v2.1 estimates of unobserved clonotypes were used to assess repertoire richness. OLGA was used to compute generation probabilities for all TCRbeta clonotypes that the gDNA method yielded from a few donors. TCRdb re-hosts the immuneACCESS table, in-frame sequences only. Its copies lack some clones; in the studies checked, an unresolved V gene accounts for under half of them, and the cause for the rest is not known. V and J calls and clone size are given by that table; D and trimming were obtained from the DNA. A total of roughly 2,000,000 clones appear in this sample, 93% of them only once. Of the sample, about 1.7% is held by the ten largest clones.

Regarding this clone: This clone's antigen is unknown. Per-base qualities were not stored, and no clone one base away is much larger.

The sequence derives from a man between 18 and 29 years old in good health. Some clones in this sample may be carry-over from other donors' samples. Sequences were obtained from naive CD8+ T cells from PBMCs. In the paper's terms, the cell subset or site label means: CD45RA+CCR7+.

Read as DNA, the sequence is TGTGCCAGCACCGTGGGAAGGAGATCCTACAATGAGCAGTTCTTC. This translates into CASTVGRRSYNEQFF. The sequence is built from TRBV13 and TRBJ2-1; too little of a D gene remains to name it. V loses 7 bases of germline sequence and J loses 1 base, and the interval between the two ends is 14 bases. CDR3 length: 15 amino acids, cysteine to phenylalanine. Just CDR3 DNA is preserved here, 45 bases in frame from base 1. The germline V gene (reference sequence) gives CDR1 as PRHDT and CDR2 as FYEKMQ.